This TCR beta chain was recorded in a study of identical twins' blood T cells. The CDR3 extends over 12 amino acids. Germline values: CDR1 MNHEY, CDR2 SMNVEV (reference sequence). Trimming shortened V by 6 bases and J by 7 bases, and 12 bases separated the two germline ends. TCRdb ran MiXCR on the 5' RACE reads and lists one entry per CDR3 protein. Here the sample spans 350,000 to 450,000 distinct CDR3 sequences, 28% being singletons. The chain joins TRBV27 to TRBJ1-1, with D unclear. This receptor was identified in a woman aged 18 to 49 in good health. Material for sequencing was PBMCs. For the CDR3, the DNA is TGTGCCAGCAGCCAACCAAGCCTTGAAGCTTTCTTT. This encodes CASSQPSLEAFF.